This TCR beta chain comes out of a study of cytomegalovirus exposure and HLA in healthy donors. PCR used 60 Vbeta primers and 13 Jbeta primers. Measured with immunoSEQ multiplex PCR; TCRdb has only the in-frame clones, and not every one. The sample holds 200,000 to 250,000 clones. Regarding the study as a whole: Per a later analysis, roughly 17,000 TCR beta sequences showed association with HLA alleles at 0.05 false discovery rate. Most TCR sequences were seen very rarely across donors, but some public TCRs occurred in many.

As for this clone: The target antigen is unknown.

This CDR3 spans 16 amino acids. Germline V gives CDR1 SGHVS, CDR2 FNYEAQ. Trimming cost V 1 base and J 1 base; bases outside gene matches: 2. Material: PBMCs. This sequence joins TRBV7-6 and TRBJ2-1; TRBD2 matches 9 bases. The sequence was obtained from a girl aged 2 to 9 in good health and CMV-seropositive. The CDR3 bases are TGTGCCAGCAGCTTAGTAGCGGGAGATTCCTACAATGAGCAGTTCTTC. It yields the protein CASSLVAGDSYNEQFF.